This passage covers 15 T cell receptor beta chains from one sample sequenced in a study of regulatory T cells in long-lasting Graves disease. The time point is: newly diagnosed GD, antithyroid drugs for less than 3 months. With RNA extracted from PBMCs as input, the TCR library was made. Arm-PCR with iRepertoire HTBI primers amplified the CDR3 regions for these TCR beta libraries. TCRdb itself ran the multiplex PCR reads through MiXCR, one entry per CDR3 protein. The sample has roughly 350,000 distinct CDR3 sequences, roughly a sixth seen once. The same specimen was also included in a second study, on T cells in Graves' hyperthyroidism and ophthalmopathy.

Sequenced here: peripheral blood mononuclear cells (PBMCs), sampled at new diagnosis, from a patient treated with antithyroid drugs. These receptors were collected from a man between 35 and 55 years old with Graves disease.

This clonotype was counted many times. The chain combines TRBV12-3 or TRBV12-4 with TRBJ2-5; no definite D call. V lost 3 bases and J lost 0, with 8 bases in between. CDR3 length equals 14 residues. The CDR3, as DNA: TGTGCCAGCAGTTTTAATTCCCACCAAGAGACCCAGTACTTC. Residues: CASSFNSHQETQYF.

This clonotype has at least ten counts. The chain uses TRBV5-1 and TRBJ2-1, with D uncertain. In germline, CDR1 is SGHRS, CDR2 YFSETQ. V was clipped by 0 bases and J by 4 bases, with 8 bases between them. The CDR3 loop spans 14 amino acids. CDR3 bases: TGCGCCAGCAGCTTGGGACTGGAGTACAATGAGCAGTTCTTC. Its protein product is CASSLGLEYNEQFF.

This chain links TRBV11-2 with TRBJ1-4; tentatively, D is TRBD1 (6 bases). The germline V gene encodes CDR1 SGHAT and CDR2 FQNNGV. The CDR3 extends over 18 amino acids. Trimming took 2 bases from V and 6 from J, leaving 22 bases between them. CDR3 protein: CASSLTGTWVERDEKLFF. CDR3 in DNA: TGTGCCAGCAGCTTAACAGGGACATGGGTCGAACGGGATGAAAAACTGTTTTTT.

This clonotype was seen more than once but under ten times. Mismatch with germline at one junction end may stem from a read error. The rearrangement joins TRBV12-3 or TRBV12-4 to TRBJ2-5; 7 bases fit TRBD2. CDR3 length: 13 amino acids. The CDR3 loop is CASSLAVQETQYF. In DNA, the CDR3 is TGTGCCAGCAGTCTAGCGGTACAAGAGACCCAGTACTTC.

The rearrangement uses TRBV2 and TRBJ2-2; 8 bases align to TRBD2. V trimming: 11 bases; J trimming: 4 bases; junction bases outside the gene matches: 9. This CDR3 has 14 amino acids. Per the germline V gene, CDR1 is SNHLY and CDR2 is FYNNEI. The CDR3 reads CARRRGVITGELFF. The CDR3 DNA is TGTGCCCGAAGGCGGGGGGTCATCACCGGGGAGCTGTTTTTT.

The V gene is TRBV10-3, the J gene TRBJ2-5; D might be TRBD2 (6 bases). The CDR3 is 13 amino acids. Germline V gene sequence: CDR1 ENHRY, CDR2 SYGVKD. The V end lost 3 bases, the J end lost 2 bases, and 7 bases lay between the germline ends. The CDR3 nucleotides read TGTGCCATCAGTGATGGGGGGCAAGAGACCCAGTACTTC. It codes for CAISDGGQETQYF.

The gene calls are TRBV19 and TRBJ1-5, with D uncertain. V gave up 5 bases and J gave up 3 bases, with 5 bases separating them. Per germline, CDR1 LNHDA and CDR2 SQIVND (reference sequence). This CDR3 has 12 amino acids. CDR3 protein: CASSPNNQPQHF. CDR3 in DNA: TGTGCCAGTAGTCCCAACAATCAGCCCCAGCATTTT.

This clonotype came up many times. The V call is TRBV6-1, the J call TRBJ2-7; unclear D gene. Germline CDR1 is MNHNS and CDR2 is SASEGT. The CDR3 loop spans 12 amino acids. V shed 8 bases and J shed 2 bases, with 10 bases lying between them. The CDR3 spells CASGEGTYEQYF. CDR3 nucleotide sequence: TGTGCCAGCGGGGAAGGGACCTACGAGCAGTACTTC.

V gene TRBV7-8 combines with J gene TRBJ2-1, with TRBD2 matching over 7 bases. Looked up from germline, CDR1 is SGHVS and CDR2 is FQNEAQ. CDR3 size: 17 residues. With V trimmed by 5 bases and J by 1 base, 11 bases remained unmatched. The CDR3 protein is CASSRFPPSGSYNEQFF. Written as DNA, the CDR3 is TGTGCCAGCAGCCGCTTCCCCCCTAGCGGATCCTACAATGAGCAGTTCTTC.

Ten or more counts support this clonotype. The V call is TRBV28, the J call TRBJ2-7; TRBD1 is a possible D gene (5 bases). Germline loops: CDR1 MDHEN, CDR2 SYDVKM. The CDR3 spans 13 residues. V was pared by 2 bases and J by 3 bases, with 8 bases between. CDR3: CASSLGQLYEQYF. The CDR3 DNA reads TGTGCCAGCAGTTTAGGACAACTCTACGAGCAGTACTTC.

The chain is built from TRBV5-1 and TRBJ1-1, with TRBD1 matching over 10 bases. Germline V gene data show CDR1 as SGHRS and CDR2 as YFSETQ. The CDR3 contains 16 residues. V lost 4 bases and J lost 2; bases outside the gene matches: 8. CDR3 sequence (DNA): TGCGCCAGCAGCACCGGACAGGGGGGCGCAAACACTGAAGCTTTCTTT. Its protein is CASSTGQGGANTEAFF. Based on the CDR3 plus reference TRBV5-1 and TRBJ1-1, the full variable domain is KAGVTQTPRYLIKTRGQQVTLSCSPISGHRSVSWYQQTPGQGLQFLFEYFSETQRNKGNFPGRFSGRQFSNSRSEMNVSTLELGDSALYLCASSTGQGGANTEAFFGQGTRLTVV.

The chain has TRBV29-1 and TRBJ1-2; D ambiguous. The CDR3 has 13 amino acids. Germline lookup yields CDR1 SQVTM and CDR2 ANQGSEA. Trimming left V 0 bases short and J 2 bases short, with 7 bases between. The CDR3 nucleotides read TGCAGCGTTGAAGATCATCAGAACTATGGCTACACCTTC. Protein: CSVEDHQNYGYTF.

This clonotype has a count of ten or more. This chain joins TRBV28 and TRBJ2-1; D may be TRBD1 (6 bases). V was shortened by 7 bases and J by 3 bases, with 10 bases between the two germline ends. CDR1 and CDR2 (germline): MDHEN, SYDVKM. The CDR3 has 13 amino acids. CDR3 nucleotide sequence: TGTGCCAGCAACGGCAGGGGCTACAATGAGCAGTTCTTC. It specifies CASNGRGYNEQFF.

Details on this clonotype: This CDR3 fails to terminate in the conserved phenylalanine or tryptophan, so it likely reflects a read error. The chain links TRBV6-1 to TRBJ2-7; 8 nucleotides line up with TRBD1. Germline-derived CDR1 and CDR2 are MNHNS and SASEGT. The CDR3 is 16 amino acids. J lost 3 bases, V lost 0 bases, and 7 bases had no gene match. The CDR3: CASSEAQGQGFYEQYL. CDR3 DNA: TGTGCCAGCAGTGAAGCGCAAGGACAGGGCTTCTACGAGCAGTACCTC.

This clonotype occurred a few times. The chain employs TRBV30 and TRBJ2-2; the D gene is possibly TRBD1 (6 bases). This CDR3 region has 14 residues. Germline V lookup: CDR1 GTSNPN, CDR2 SVGIG (reference sequence). Between the trimmed V and J ends, which lost 3 bases and 1 base, there was a span of 9 bases. The CDR3 region has the DNA TGTGCCTGGAGACCGACAGGGAACACCGGGGAGCTGTTTTTT. The encoded protein is CAWRPTGNTGELFF.